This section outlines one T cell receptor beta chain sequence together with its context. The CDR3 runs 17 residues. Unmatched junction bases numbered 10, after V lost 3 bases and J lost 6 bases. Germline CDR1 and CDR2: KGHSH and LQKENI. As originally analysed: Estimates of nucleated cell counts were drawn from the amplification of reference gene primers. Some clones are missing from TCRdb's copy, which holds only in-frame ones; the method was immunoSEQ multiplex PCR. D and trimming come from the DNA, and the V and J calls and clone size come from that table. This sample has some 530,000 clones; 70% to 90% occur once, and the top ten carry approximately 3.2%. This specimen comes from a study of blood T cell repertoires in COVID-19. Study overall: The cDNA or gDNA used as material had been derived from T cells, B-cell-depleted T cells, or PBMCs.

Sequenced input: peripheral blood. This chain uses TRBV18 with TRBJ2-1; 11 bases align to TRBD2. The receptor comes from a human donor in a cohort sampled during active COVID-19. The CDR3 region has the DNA TGTGCCAGCTCACCCCGGGTACTAGCGGGAGCCCCCAATGAGCAGTTCTTC. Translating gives CASSPRVLAGAPNEQFF.